This record covers a single T cell receptor (beta chain). Its target is unknown. The CDR3 consists of 13 residues. V trimming: 7 bases; J trimming: 3 bases; junction bases outside the gene matches: 4. The V gene's germline CDR1 is SGHRS and CDR2 YFSETQ. This entry is derived from a study of human T cells and chemical hapten exposure. Study conclusions and caveats: With regard to DPC sensitization, TCRs above 1 in 1000 frequency did not change. PT1 expanded TCR counts and patch test score were linked, and their correlation was positive.

This sample's time point: pre-sensitization, week 0. As for treatment: therapeutic diphenylcyclopropenone sensitization with weekly scalp DPC. At every patch-test visit, blood was drawn before the patch test was applied. Non-pregnant alopecia patients aged 18 to 70, suitable for DPC therapy. Via MiXCR, TCRdb re-called the RACE reads, giving one row per CDR3 protein. Among fewer than 300,000 distinct CDR3 sequences, roughly 7.4% were seen once, and the ten largest hold 1.2%. The J gene is TRBJ1-1, the V gene TRBV5-1; 9 bases line up with TRBD1. The receptor was isolated from a man aged 18-30 years with alopecia areata. Some clones in this sample may be carry-over from other donors' samples. The input for sequencing was whole blood, taken in connection with sensitization to the hapten diphenylcyclopropenone (DPC). CDR3 sequence reads: CASHRGRDTEAFF. The CDR3 region has the DNA TGCGCCAGCCACAGGGGGCGCGACACTGAAGCTTTCTTT.